One and the same sample provided the 30 T cell receptor beta chains below, sequenced in a study of blood T cells in healthy people across ages. With a J-beta primer mix and a sample-barcoded 5' primer, a second PCR ran about 7 to 12 cycles. MiXCR, applied by TCRdb to the 5' RACE reads, yields one record per CDR3 protein. In the table there are fewer than 1.5 million distinct CDR3 sequences, 42% of which are singletons. Sequenced: blood. The receptors originated from a woman in her late teens or twenties in good health.

In its sample, this clonotype was seen a few times. The chain links TRBV7-2 to TRBJ1-5; 8 bases match TRBD1. Germline V CDR1 and CDR2: SGHTA, FQGNSA. J was trimmed by 2 bases and V by 2 bases; bases with no gene match: 5. The CDR3 contains 16 residues. The CDR3, as DNA: TGTGCCAGCAGCTTAAGACAGGGGTCGGGCAATCAGCCCCAGCATTTT. It yields the protein CASSLRQGSGNQPQHF.

The gene calls are TRBV11-2 and TRBJ1-1; TRBD1 might be the D (5 bases). The CDR3 length is 13 residues. CDR1 is SGHAT and CDR2 is FQNNGV in the germline V gene. With 7 bases removed from V and 5 bases from J, the gap between germline ends came to 14 bases. The CDR3 DNA reads TGTGCCAGCACCCACAGAGGGGAGACTGAAGCTTTCTTT. This encodes CASTHRGETEAFF.

This chain connects TRBV7-2 to TRBJ2-1; 7 nucleotides align to TRBD2. J lost 6 bases, V lost 1 base, and 12 bases had no gene match. CDR1 and CDR2 (germline): SGHTA, FQGNSA. CDR3 length: 17 residues. As DNA, the CDR3 is TGTGCCAGCAGCTTAGTACTGGGCGCGGGAGCGTTCAATGAGCAGTTCTTC. It yields the protein CASSLVLGAGAFNEQFF.

V usage is TRBV7-3 and J usage is TRBJ2-7; D may correspond to TRBD1 or TRBD2 (5 bases each). The CDR3 totals 14 residues. The V end lost 0 bases, the J end lost 2 bases, and 8 bases lay between the germline ends. Germline V gene sequence: CDR1 SGHTA, CDR2 FQGTGA. The DNA of the CDR3 is TGTGCCAGCAGCTTAACCCCGGGGCCCTACGAGCAGTACTTC. As protein: CASSLTPGPYEQYF.

The chain carries TRBV10-3 and TRBJ2-5; D call uncertain. The V and J ends lost 1 base and 11 bases respectively, with 23 bases between them. CDR3 size: 16 residues. The germline V gene encodes CDR1 ENHRY and CDR2 SYGVKD. DNA of the CDR3: TGTGCCATCAGTGAGTTAGGGTCCACCGACGACAACGGGCAGTACTTC. Encoded protein: CAISELGSTDDNGQYF.

The chain links TRBV7-3 to TRBJ2-2, with no clear D. CDR3 length: 15 amino acids. V shed 2 bases and J shed 0 bases, with 7 bases lying between them. Germline V gives CDR1 SGHTA, CDR2 FQGTGA. The CDR3 sequence is CASSLGLSNTGELFF. The CDR3 DNA sequence: TGTGCCAGCAGCTTAGGGCTATCGAACACCGGGGAGCTGTTTTTT. Combining the CDR3 with reference TRBV7-3 and TRBJ2-2 gives the whole variable domain GAGVSQTPSNKVTEKGKYVELRCDPISGHTALYWYRQSLGQGPEFLIYFQGTGAADDSGLPNDRFFAVRPEGSVSTLKIQRTERGDSAVYLCASSLGLSNTGELFFGEGSRLTVL.

The chain recombines TRBV4-1 with TRBJ2-7, with 10 bases lining up with TRBD1. CDR3 size: 17 residues. Trimming took 4 bases from V and 5 from J; bases not matched to a gene: 14. In germline, CDR1 is MGHRA, CDR2 YSYEKL. CDR3 sequence: CASSRDTPGQGTHEQYF. The DNA of the CDR3 is TGCGCCAGCAGCCGCGATACACCGGGACAGGGGACCCACGAGCAGTACTTC.

The V call is TRBV28, the J call TRBJ2-2; D gene uncertain. Germline V gives CDR1 MDHEN, CDR2 SYDVKM. The CDR3 spans 13 residues. V was shortened by 1 base and J by 9 bases, with 9 bases between the two germline ends. The CDR3 spells CASSLYHHRELFF. Written as DNA, the CDR3 is TGTGCCAGCAGTTTATATCACCACCGGGAGCTGTTTTTT.

The chain joins TRBV6-2 or TRBV6-3 to TRBJ2-1; 7 nucleotides agree with TRBD1. The CDR3 totals 16 residues. Trimming took 8 bases from V and 4 from J; bases not matched to a gene: 14. Germline CDR1 and CDR2: MNHEY and SVGEGT. The DNA of the CDR3 is TGTGCCAGCGGTTTAGGGGGACAGCCCCTTTACAATGAGCAGTTCTTC. The encoded protein is CASGLGGQPLYNEQFF.

This clonotype appeared a few times. V usage is TRBV25-1 and J usage is TRBJ1-1, with 9 bases fitting TRBD1. The CDR3 has 15 amino acids. V was pared by 3 bases and J by 5 bases, with 7 bases of the junction left unmatched. The germline V gene has CDR1 MGHDK and CDR2 SYGVNS. CDR3 loop: CASSDRGQGRTEAFF. The CDR3 DNA is TGTGCCAGCAGTGATCGTGGACAGGGGAGGACTGAAGCTTTCTTT.

The CDR3 protein is CASLREGRLGNEQFF. In DNA form, the CDR3 reads TGTGCCAGTCTCCGGGAGGGGAGGTTAGGTAATGAGCAGTTCTTC. The V gene is TRBV27, the J gene TRBJ2-1; 8 bases line up with TRBD2. The CDR3 consists of 15 residues. The germline gives CDR1 MNHEY, CDR2 SMNVEV (reference sequence). After removal of 9 bases from V and 7 bases from J, the junction contained 14 bases not matched to a gene.

This clonotype was seen more than once but under ten times. CDR3 in amino acids: CATSSFRAVYTDTQYF. The CDR3 DNA reads TGTGCCACCAGCAGTTTCCGGGCGGTTTACACAGATACGCAGTATTTT. The J gene is TRBJ2-3, the V gene TRBV15; D ambiguous. CDR3 length: 16 amino acids. Germline values: CDR1 LNHNV, CDR2 YYDKDF (reference sequence). V was pared by 3 bases and J by 2 bases, with 15 bases between.

This clonotype has a handful of counts. The genes are TRBV15 and TRBJ2-3, with TRBD1 matching over 7 bases. The germline CDR1 and CDR2 sequences are LNHNV and YYDKDF (reference sequence). This CDR3 spans 15 amino acids. After removal of 4 bases from V and 6 bases from J, the junction contained 10 bases not matched to a gene. The CDR3 sequence is CATSTGQRPRDTQYF. The CDR3 DNA follows: TGTGCCACCAGCACGGGACAGCGCCCACGGGATACGCAGTATTTT. The full variable domain, rest sourced from reference TRBV15 and TRBJ2-3, is DAMVIQNPRYQVTQFGKPVTLSCSQTLNHNVMYWYQQKSSQAPKLLFHYYDKDFNNEADTPDNFQSRRPNTSFCFLDIRSPGLGDTAMYLCATSTGQRPRDTQYFGPGTRLTVL.

The chain has TRBV19 and TRBJ1-1; D is uncertain. CDR1 is LNHDA, CDR2 SQIVND, per germline (reference sequence). CDR3 length: 12 amino acids. Trimming removed 1 base from V and 7 bases from J, with 7 bases in between. The DNA of the CDR3 is TGTGCCAGTAGTATAGGATGGGGTGAAGCTTTCTTT. Amino acids: CASSIGWGEAFF. The full variable domain, rest sourced from reference TRBV19 and TRBJ1-1, is DGGITQSPKYLFRKEGQNVTLSCEQNLNHDAMYWYRQDPGQGLRLIYYSQIVNDFQKGDIAEGYSVSREKKESFPLTVTSAQKNPTAFYLCASSIGWGEAFFGQGTRLTVV.

There are many counts of this clonotype. The gene calls are TRBV4-1 and TRBJ2-5, with D possibly matching TRBD1 (5 bases). V gave up 0 bases and J gave up 4 bases, with 9 bases separating them. CDR3 length equals 14 residues. Germline loops: CDR1 MGHRA, CDR2 YSYEKL. CDR3 sequence reads: CASSQDPGIETQYF. CDR3 nucleotide sequence: TGCGCCAGCAGCCAAGACCCAGGGATAGAGACCCAGTACTTC.

As to this clonotype: A much larger clone differs by one base, so this may be a read error. The chain joins TRBV6-1 to TRBJ2-7, with 10 bases that match TRBD2. This CDR3 is built from 15 residues. Looked up from germline, CDR1 is MNHNS and CDR2 is SASEGT. V was pared by 4 bases and J by 7 bases, with 10 bases of the junction left unmatched. The CDR3, as DNA: TGTGCCAGCAGTGCTAGGACTAGCGGCCACAATGAGCAGTACTTC. Amino acids: CASSARTSGHNEQYF.

This clonotype was detected ten times or more. The chain has TRBV5-5 and TRBJ2-3; TRBD2 aligns across 14 bases. Germline CDR1 is SGHKS and CDR2 is YYEKEE (reference sequence). V lost 4 bases to trimming and J lost 4 bases; unmatched junction nucleotides: 2. The CDR3 is 15 amino acids. DNA for the CDR3: TGTGCCAGCAGCCGACTAGCGGGGGGGGCAGATACGCAGTATTTT. Protein product: CASSRLAGGADTQYF.

This chain joins TRBV7-7 and TRBJ2-3, with 10 bases identical to TRBD1. The CDR3 covers 16 residues. J lost 0 bases, V lost 5 bases, and 5 bases had no gene match. CDR1 and CDR2 from the germline V gene are SSHAT and FNYEAQ (reference sequence). In DNA form, the CDR3 reads TGTGCCAGCAGCCGAGGGACAGGGGATAGCACAGATACGCAGTATTTT. Residues: CASSRGTGDSTDTQYF.

This chain links TRBV29-1 with TRBJ1-1; the D gene is possibly TRBD1 (5 bases). This CDR3 contains 13 residues. CDR1 is SQVTM and CDR2 is ANQGSEA in the germline V gene. This CDR3 reads CNGERGVYTEAFF. In DNA form, the CDR3 reads TGCAACGGTGAGAGGGGAGTTTACACTGAAGCTTTCTTT. Drawing the rest from reference TRBV29-1 and TRBJ1-1, the complete variable domain is SAVISQKPSRDICQRGTSLTIQCQVDSQVTMMFWYRQQPGQSLTLIATANQGSEATYESGFVIDKFPISRPNLTFSTLTVSNMSPEDSSIYLCNGERGVYTEAFFGQGTRLTVV.

This clonotype was observed many times. The rearrangement links TRBV4-1 to TRBJ2-3; unclear D gene. Germline CDR1 reads MGHRA; CDR2 reads YSYEKL. The CDR3 has 13 residues. Trimming removed 0 bases from V and 4 bases from J, with 5 bases in between. The CDR3 loop reads CASSQENADTQYF. CDR3 bases: TGCGCCAGCAGCCAAGAAAACGCAGATACGCAGTATTTT.

The table lists this clonotype with a few counts. This clone may be a read error of a much larger clone one base away. The chain recombines TRBV2 with TRBJ2-1, with D possibly TRBD1 on 6 matching bases. The CDR3 extends over 15 amino acids. Per germline, CDR1 SNHLY and CDR2 FYNNEI. Trimming pared 4 bases from V and 9 bases from J, leaving 19 bases between. DNA for the CDR3: TGTGCCAGCAGTGCTGAGGCAGGGGTTAGGAGTGAGCAGTTCTTC. Amino acid sequence: CASSAEAGVRSEQFF.

The V gene is TRBV4-2, the J gene TRBJ1-5; no reliable D call. The germline V and J ends were trimmed by 0 bases and 9 bases, with 12 bases remaining between them. CDR1 LGHNA and CDR2 YNFKEQ come from the germline V gene. The CDR3 extends over 14 amino acids. The CDR3 nucleotides are TGTGCCAGCAGCCAAGATCGAGCGCGGCTGCCCCAGCATTTT. It codes for CASSQDRARLPQHF.

This clonotype showed up just a few times. The V and J genes are TRBV28 and TRBJ2-1; a possible D gene is TRBD1 (6 bases). From germline, CDR1 is MDHEN and CDR2 SYDVKM. Trimming stripped 6 bases from V and 2 bases from J, with 20 bases between. This CDR3 spans 17 amino acids. The CDR3 is CASSRPTHAGAYNEQFF. CDR3 bases: TGTGCCAGCAGCCGGCCCACCCACGCAGGGGCCTACAATGAGCAGTTCTTC.

The CDR3 here is CASSNPLTDEQYF. As DNA, the CDR3 is TGTGCCAGCAGCAACCCCCTGACAGACGAGCAGTACTTC. J is TRBJ2-5 and V is TRBV7-9; TRBD1 is a possible D gene (5 bases). The J call may be in error: the DNA end matches TRBJ2-7 better. The CDR3 is 13 residues long. Germline V lookup: CDR1 SEHNR, CDR2 FQNEAQ (reference sequence).

This clonotype was seen a few times. The J gene is TRBJ1-6, the V gene TRBV25-1; 7 nucleotides align to TRBD1. Germline assignment: CDR1 MGHDK and CDR2 SYGVNS. CDR3 length equals 15 residues. The V segment lost 7 bases and the J segment 10 bases; nucleotides outside the gene matches: 13. As DNA, the CDR3 is TGTGCCAGCACGGAAACAGGGGCCAATGGGTCACCCCTCCACTTT. Encoded protein: CASTETGANGSPLHF.

The chain recombines TRBV7-9 with TRBJ2-1, with 7 bases identical to TRBD1. Germline CDR1 and CDR2: SEHNR and FQNEAQ (reference sequence). There are 12 residues in the CDR3. Trimming cost V 6 bases and J 8 bases; bases outside gene matches: 4. The CDR3 spells CASRLQGHEQFF. In DNA, the CDR3 is TGTGCCAGCAGACTACAGGGGCATGAGCAGTTCTTC.

The genes are TRBV5-1 and TRBJ1-6, with D unresolved. The CDR3 runs to 17 residues. Per the germline V gene, CDR1 is SGHRS and CDR2 is YFSETQ. Trimming stripped 0 bases from V and 0 bases from J, with 10 bases between. This CDR3 reads CASSLEAPSSYNSPLHF. The DNA for the CDR3 is TGCGCCAGCAGCTTGGAGGCACCAAGCTCCTATAATTCACCCCTCCACTTT.

V usage is TRBV27 and J usage is TRBJ2-7; 7 bases map to TRBD2. Losses at the gene ends were 7 bases for V and 3 bases for J; bases not matched to a gene: 12. The CDR3 extends over 15 amino acids. The germline V gene has CDR1 MNHEY and CDR2 SMNVEV (reference sequence). The CDR3 nucleotides are TGTGCCAGCATGAAATGGGGGGGGACGAACTACGAGCAGTACTTC. It codes for CASMKWGGTNYEQYF.

The genes are TRBV9 and TRBJ1-1; no clear D. The germline gives CDR1 SGDLS, CDR2 YYNGEE. V gave up 0 bases and J gave up 1 base, with 10 bases separating them. CDR3 length: 15 amino acids. CDR3: CASSVGTEANTEAFF. The CDR3 DNA reads TGTGCCAGCAGCGTAGGAACAGAGGCGAACACTGAAGCTTTCTTT.

The genes are TRBV2 and TRBJ2-1, with D perhaps TRBD1 (5 bases). CDR3 length equals 14 residues. Trimming pared 1 base from V and 6 bases from J, leaving 10 bases between. Germline V gives CDR1 SNHLY, CDR2 FYNNEI. The CDR3 sequence is CASSEEVGPNEQFF. CDR3 nucleotide sequence: TGTGCCAGCAGTGAAGAGGTGGGGCCCAATGAGCAGTTCTTC.